Given below is one T cell receptor (beta chain) in context. Its antigen is still unknown. This entry is derived from a study of STAT5B mutations in CD4+ large granular lymphocyte leukemia. The method was immunoSEQ multiplex PCR; TCRdb's version includes in-frame clones alone and lacks a portion of them. In the table there are 25,000 to 35,000 clones, around 85% of which are singletons. General observations from the study: CD4-sorted patient repertoires seemed more clonal than healthy CD4+ repertoires.

CDR1 is SGHTA, CDR2 FQGNSA, per germline. There are 17 residues in the CDR3. Trimming stripped 1 base from V and 0 bases from J, with 13 bases between. This chain uses TRBV7-2 with TRBJ1-5; D remains unclear. The TCR sequence derives from a human donor in good health. Sequences were obtained from CD4+ T cells from blood buffy coats. The CDR3 sequence is CASSLVGQRYSNQPQHF. The CDR3 DNA sequence: TGTGCCAGCAGCTTAGTCGGGCAGAGATATAGCAATCAGCCCCAGCATTTT.